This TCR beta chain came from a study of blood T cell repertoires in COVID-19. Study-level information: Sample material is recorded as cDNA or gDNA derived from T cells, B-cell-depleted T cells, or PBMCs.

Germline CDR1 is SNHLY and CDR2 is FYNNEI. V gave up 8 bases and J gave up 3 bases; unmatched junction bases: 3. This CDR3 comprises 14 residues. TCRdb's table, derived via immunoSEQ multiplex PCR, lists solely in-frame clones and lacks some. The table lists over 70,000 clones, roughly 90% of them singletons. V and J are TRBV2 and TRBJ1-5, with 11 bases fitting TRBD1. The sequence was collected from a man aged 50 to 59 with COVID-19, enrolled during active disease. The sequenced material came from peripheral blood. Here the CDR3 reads CASWTGGPNQPQHF. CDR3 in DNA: TGTGCCAGCTGGACAGGGGGCCCCAATCAGCCCCAGCATTTT. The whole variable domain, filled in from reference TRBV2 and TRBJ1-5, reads EPEVTQTPSHQVTQMGQEVILRCVPISNHLYFYWYRQILGQKVEFLVSFYNNEISEKSEIFDDQFSVERPDGSNFTLKIRSTKLEDSAMYFCASWTGGPNQPQHFGDGTRLSIL.